This T cell receptor beta chain was obtained from a study of identical twins. Germline V gene data show CDR1 as SEHNR and CDR2 as FQNEAQ (reference sequence). Germline trimming cut 5 bases from V and 4 bases from J; bases unmatched to any gene: 11. The CDR3 covers 17 residues. Study-level results: Researchers reported excess low generation probability among twin-shared out-of-frame alpha sequences. The presence of invariant MAIT and iNKT cells could partly confound analyses of zero-insertion sequences. Excess sharing between twins was weaker in beta out-of-frame sequences.

Using its own MiXCR run on the 5' RACE reads, TCRdb lists one record per CDR3 protein. This table holds about 660,000 distinct CDR3 sequences, over 8.5% found once. Worth noting for this clonotype: The antigen is not known.

The sample was also linked to a second study, of yellow fever vaccine responses in identical twins.

The rearrangement links TRBV7-9 to TRBJ2-2; 9 bases agree with TRBD1. The origin of this receptor is a woman aged 18-30 years in good health. The sample taken for sequencing was PBMCs. CDR3 loop: CASSPQPGQGPTGELFF. The CDR3 bases are TGTGCCAGCAGCCCTCAGCCGGGACAGGGCCCCACCGGGGAGCTGTTTTTT.